This record concerns one TCR beta chain sequence. Its antigen is still unknown. The sample is drawn from a study of lymphopenia after photon versus proton radiotherapy. Findings and caveats of the study: A bigger post-nadir fall in TCR diversity correlated inversely with survival time in deceased patients. Oligoclonal CD8+ Temra expansion after nadir drove photon patients' diversity drop.

Sequenced by immunoSEQ multiplex PCR; TCRdb stores in-frame clones only, minus some. The repertoire holds around 31,000 clones, with 75% to 90% as singletons. V lost 4 bases, J lost 0 bases, and 3 bases lay in between. Germline lookup yields CDR1 SGHVS and CDR2 FNYEAQ. The CDR3 loop spans 13 amino acids. The specimen was peripheral blood, collected from a patient treated with proton-based radiotherapy. This rearrangement joins TRBV7-6 to TRBJ1-4; no clear D. The receptor comes from a woman aged 65 to 85 with pancreatic cancer. Some clones in this sample may be carry-over from other donors' samples. The CDR3 loop is CASSWATNEKLFF. The CDR3 DNA follows: TGTGCCAGCAGCTGGGCAACTAATGAAAAACTGTTTTTT.